The 2 T cell receptor beta chains below were found in one sample sequenced in a study of blood T cell repertoires in COVID-19. Some clones are missing from TCRdb's copy, which holds only in-frame ones; the method was immunoSEQ multiplex PCR. This repertoire shows about 170,000 clones, about 80% found once; its top ten account for approximately 2.4%. The sequenced material came from peripheral blood. The receptors shown here come from a human donor with acute or convalescent COVID-19. The donor label of this sample is uncertain.

This chain links TRBV30 with TRBJ1-2, with 7 bases fitting TRBD1. With V trimmed by 4 bases and J by 3 bases, 2 bases remained unmatched. CDR3 size: 12 residues. Per the germline V gene, CDR1 is GTSNPN and CDR2 is SVGIG (reference sequence). CDR3 sequence: CAWTGGHYGYTF. CDR3 coding DNA: TGTGCCTGGACAGGGGGGCACTATGGCTACACCTTC.

The chain recombines TRBV5-4 with TRBJ1-1; D might be TRBD1 (6 bases). Germline CDR1 is SGHNT and CDR2 is YYREEE (reference sequence). Trimming took off 6 bases at V and 7 bases at J, with 19 bases between the two ends. The CDR3 is 14 residues long. CDR3 DNA: TGTGCCAGCAATCGGGCGCAGGGGTTGGATGAAGCTTTCTTT. Translated, it gives CASNRAQGLDEAFF.